This T cell receptor beta chain was found in a study of cytomegalovirus exposure and HLA in healthy donors. A remark on this clone: Its antigen is currently unknown.

It was with 60 Vbeta and 13 Jbeta primers that the PCR ran. TCRdb's copy holds only in-frame clones and misses some; the assay was immunoSEQ multiplex PCR. The sample shows about 140,000 clones, roughly 75% of them seen only once. Study conclusions and caveats: Most TCR sequences were rare, but some public TCRs occurred in many donors. In a later analysis, parvovirus B19, influenza, CMV and Epstein-Barr virus appeared linked to several top co-occurrence clusters.

The sample comprised PBMCs. The TCR sequence derives from a man aged 25-40 years in good health and CMV-seronegative.

The CDR3 region is CASRRTGSYEQYF. CDR3 bases: TGCGCCAGCAGGCGGACAGGGTCCTACGAGCAGTACTTC. V usage is TRBV4-1 and J usage is TRBJ2-7, with 8 bases lining up with TRBD1. Trimming took 6 bases from V and 1 from J; bases not matched to a gene: 2. The CDR3 extends over 13 amino acids. CDR1 and CDR2 from the germline V gene are MGHRA and YSYEKL.